This TCR beta chain was captured by sequencing in a study of blood T cell repertoires in COVID-19. Whole-study context: Sample material is recorded as cDNA or gDNA derived from T cells, B-cell-depleted T cells, or PBMCs.

V was pared by 8 bases and J by 0 bases, with 13 bases between. This CDR3 region has 15 residues. Germline V gene lookup returns CDR1 LNHDA and CDR2 SQIVND (reference sequence). Assay: immunoSEQ multiplex PCR; the TCRdb copy retains only in-frame clones and omits some. The table has some 150,000 clones, roughly nine tenths seen once. The receptor's source is a woman of 80 years or more in a cohort sampled during active or convalescent COVID-19. The sample consisted of peripheral blood. The rearrangement joins TRBV19 to TRBJ1-4; weak D call: TRBD1 (6 bases). The CDR3 bases are TGTGCCAGTGGGCCGGACAGTGCAACTAATGAAAAACTGTTTTTT. Protein sequence: CASGPDSATNEKLFF.